The present T cell receptor (beta chain) was sequenced within a study of T cell responses to AZD1222 COVID-19 vaccine. Overall study results and limits: Sampling that yielded the repertoires occurred only after the peak T cell response.

This CDR3 is 15 amino acids long. Germline V gene data show CDR1 as MNHEY and CDR2 as SVGAGI. The ends lost 0 bases at V and 8 bases at J; junction bases unmatched: 8. Sequencing was performed with immunoSEQ multiplex PCR; in TCRdb, only in-frame clones are kept and a portion is missing. Of roughly 190,000 clones listed, approximately 90% are singletons. Comment on this clone: Its antigen is still unknown.

The chain joins TRBV6-5 to TRBJ1-2; 8 positions match TRBD1. This clonotype was sampled from an adult who received the AZD1222 COVID-19 vaccine. The source was peripheral blood, collected 28 days after the second AZD1222 dose. This CDR3 is CASSYSAGGEGGYTF. The DNA for the CDR3 is TGTGCCAGCAGTTACTCGGCAGGGGGCGAAGGAGGCTACACCTTC.